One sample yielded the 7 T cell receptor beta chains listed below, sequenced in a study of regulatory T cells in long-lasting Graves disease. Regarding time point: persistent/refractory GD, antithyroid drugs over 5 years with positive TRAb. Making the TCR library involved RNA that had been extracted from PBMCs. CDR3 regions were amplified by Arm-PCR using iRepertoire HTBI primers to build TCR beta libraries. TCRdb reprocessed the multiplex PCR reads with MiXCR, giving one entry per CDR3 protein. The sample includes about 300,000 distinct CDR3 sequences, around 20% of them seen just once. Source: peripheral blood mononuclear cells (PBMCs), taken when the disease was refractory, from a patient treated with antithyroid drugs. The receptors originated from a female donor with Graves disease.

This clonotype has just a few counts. CDR3 sequence reads: CASGTGSTDEQYF. DNA of the CDR3: TGTGCCAGCGGGACAGGGAGCACGGACGAGCAGTACTTC. The V gene is TRBV6-1, the J gene TRBJ2-7; 9 nucleotides align to TRBD1. V lost 8 bases to trimming and J lost 5 bases; unmatched junction nucleotides: 7. In germline, CDR1 is MNHNS, CDR2 SASEGT. The CDR3 runs to 13 residues.

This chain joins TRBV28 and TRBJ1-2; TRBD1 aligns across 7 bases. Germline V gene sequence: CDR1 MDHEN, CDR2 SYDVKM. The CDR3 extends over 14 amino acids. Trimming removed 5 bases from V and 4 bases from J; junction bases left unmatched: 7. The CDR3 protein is CASSRGQAPYGYTF. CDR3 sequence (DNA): TGTGCCAGCAGTCGCGGACAGGCTCCCTATGGCTACACCTTC.

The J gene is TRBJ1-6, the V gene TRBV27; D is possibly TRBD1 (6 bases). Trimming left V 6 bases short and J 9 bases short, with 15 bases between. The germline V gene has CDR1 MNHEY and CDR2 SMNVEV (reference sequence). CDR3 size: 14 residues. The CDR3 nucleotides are TGTGCCAGCAGGCTACAGGGTCGGTTTTCACCCCTCCACTTT. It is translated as CASRLQGRFSPLHF.

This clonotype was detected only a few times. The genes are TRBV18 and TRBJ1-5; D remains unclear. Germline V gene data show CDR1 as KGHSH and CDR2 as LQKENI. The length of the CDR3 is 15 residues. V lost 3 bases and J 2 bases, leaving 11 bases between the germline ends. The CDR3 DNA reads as TGTGCCAGCTCACCCTCGAACGGGGGCAATCAGCCCCAGCATTTT. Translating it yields CASSPSNGGNQPQHF.

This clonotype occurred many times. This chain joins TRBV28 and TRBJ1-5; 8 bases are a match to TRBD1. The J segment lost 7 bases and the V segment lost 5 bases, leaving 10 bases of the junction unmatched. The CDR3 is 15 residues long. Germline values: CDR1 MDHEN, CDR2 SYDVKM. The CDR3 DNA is TGTGCCAGCAGTCCACCCGGGACAGGAGGGCAGCCCCAGCATTTT. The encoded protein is CASSPPGTGGQPQHF.

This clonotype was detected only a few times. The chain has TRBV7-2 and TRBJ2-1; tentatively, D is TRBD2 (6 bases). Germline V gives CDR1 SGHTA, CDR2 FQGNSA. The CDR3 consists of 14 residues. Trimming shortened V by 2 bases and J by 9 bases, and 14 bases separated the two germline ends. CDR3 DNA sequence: TGTGCCAGCAGCTTAAGACCGGGGGACGGTGAGCAGTTCTTC. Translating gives CASSLRPGDGEQFF.

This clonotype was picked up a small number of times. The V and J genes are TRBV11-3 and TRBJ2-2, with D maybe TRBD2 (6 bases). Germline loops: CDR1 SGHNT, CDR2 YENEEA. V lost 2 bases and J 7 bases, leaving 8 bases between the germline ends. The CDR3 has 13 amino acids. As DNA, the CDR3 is TGTGCCAGCAGCTTATCGGGGGACGGGGAGCTGTTTTTT. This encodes CASSLSGDGELFF.